This entry features one TCR beta chain sequence. This record belongs to a study of blood T cell repertoires in COVID-19. About the research overall: There were acute and convalescent COVID-19 samples, and they came from the United States, Italy and Spain.

The J segment lost 0 bases and the V segment lost 5 bases, leaving 5 bases of the junction unmatched. The CDR3 has 14 residues. The germline gives CDR1 GTSNPN, CDR2 SVGIG (reference sequence). Per the study methods: Reference gene primer amplification gave nucleated cell count estimates. Here immunoSEQ multiplex PCR was the method, and the copy in TCRdb shows in-frame clones only, minus some. The DNA was the basis for D and trimming; V, J and clone size are from that table. The table has around 130,000 clones, approximately 90% seen once. Material for sequencing was peripheral blood. This TCR was recovered from a man aged 70-80 years with active COVID-19. The chain joins TRBV30 to TRBJ1-1; TRBD1 matches at 8 bases. The CDR3 sequence is CAWDPGQVNTEAFF. The DNA of the CDR3 is TGTGCCTGGGATCCGGGACAGGTGAACACTGAAGCTTTCTTT.